The clone carrying this TCR beta chain was found many times. The target antigen is unknown. This record comes from a study of regulatory T cells in long-lasting Graves disease. Trimming removed 4 bases at V and 8 bases at J, with 20 bases between. The CDR3 loop spans 16 amino acids. The germline gives CDR1 PRHDT, CDR2 FYEKMQ (reference sequence). Time point specified: persistent/refractory GD, antithyroid drugs over 5 years with positive TRAb. From RNA extracted from PBMCs, the TCR library was made. Investigators report Graves' disease was diagnosed under American Thyroid Association guidelines. Building of the TCR beta libraries involved iRepertoire HTBI primers and Arm-PCR of CDR3 regions. Each CDR3 protein is one row after TCRdb ran MiXCR on the multiplex PCR reads. The profile shows 650,000 to 850,000 distinct CDR3 sequences, 25% to 30% of them singletons. Study-wide results and limits: New patients shared fewer public clonotypes (roughly 910) than persistent patients did (2,741).

The sequencing used peripheral blood mononuclear cells (PBMCs), collected when the disease was refractory, from a patient treated with antithyroid drugs. The sequence was collected from a female donor with Graves disease. V gene TRBV13 combines with J gene TRBJ1-4, with a weak D call TRBD1 (6 bases). Here the CDR3 DNA reads TGTGCCAGCAGCTCAAAACCCGGACAGAGCCCGGAAAAACTGTTTTTT. Protein: CASSSKPGQSPEKLFF. Complete variable domain (other parts from reference TRBV13 and TRBJ1-4): AAGVIQSPRHLIKEKRETATLKCYPIPRHDTVYWYQQGPGQDPQFLISFYEKMQSDKGSIPDRFSAQQFSDYHSELNMSSLELGDSALYFCASSSKPGQSPEKLFFGSGTQLSVL.